This TCR beta chain was captured in a study of blood T cell repertoires in COVID-19 (dated by TCRdb to the early 2020s). With regard to the full study: Samples covering the acute and convalescent phases of COVID-19 were provided by collaborators in the United States, Italy and Spain. The material from the prospective study consisted of cDNA or gDNA derived from T cells, B-cell-depleted T cells, or PBMCs. Subjects who had been exposed to COVID-19, were actively infected with it, or had recovered from it provided the deeply sampled blood TCRbeta repertoires that made up the dataset. A freely available public database, intended as a resource for researchers studying the immune response to SARS-CoV-2, is where the repertoires were released. Samples were obtained from the ongoing ImmuneRACE study (first 160 participants) and from some 1,300 subjects provided by 6 global collaborators. Sample metadata almost always included a de-identified subject ID, COVID-19 status, age in years and sex. Where available, HLA class I and class II types were taken from metadata supplied by the sample provider and were not determined by assay-based typing.

From its cysteine to its phenylalanine, the CDR3 spans 16 amino acids. The sequence is cut down to CDR3 DNA, 48 bases in frame from base 1. Looking up the germline V gene (reference sequence) yields CDR1 GTSNPN and CDR2 SVGIG. Trimming takes 3 bases off V and 6 bases off J; junction bases not matched to a gene: 7. Here is what the overall study found, with its caveats: The quantity of clinical and demographic metadata differed by source and by participant and was supplied without curation.

Whole blood was collected in K2EDTA tubes by collaborating institutions according to the institutions' own protocols. For TCRbeta analysis, collaborator samples were shipped as frozen whole blood, as isolated PBMCs, or as DNA extracted from either sample type. TCRbeta CDR3 regions were amplified from genomic DNA using the immunoSEQ Assay, a bias-controlled multiplex PCR. On the study's bioinformatics: Within the assay, amplification of reference gene primers was used to estimate how many nucleated cells each sample contained. To quantify the absolute abundance of each unique TCRbeta CDR3 rearrangement, sequence reads were collapsed and filtered. For each sample, productive Simpson clonality was calculated by taking the square root of Simpson's diversity index across productive rearrangements. TCRdb provides this immuneACCESS table in a form limited to in-frame rearrangements. Some clones are lacking; in checked studies, under half of them reflect an unresolved V gene, and why the rest are absent is not known. From that table come the V and J calls and clone size; the DNA was used to work out D and trimming. The sample includes approximately 190,000 clones, with around 84% observed a single time. The leading ten clones occupy about an eighth of the sample.

About this clone itself: Its antigen specificity is not known. Base qualities are not at hand, and no much larger clone is one base apart.

The source is a man in his thirties or forties with active or convalescent COVID-19. The sample taken for sequencing was peripheral blood. This chain is built from TRBV30 and TRBJ2-2; 13 nucleotides in the junction match TRBD2. The DNA sequence is TGTGCCTGGAGGGGATGGACTAGCGGGGGATCCGGGGAGCTGTTTTTT. It translates as CAWRGWTSGGSGELFF.